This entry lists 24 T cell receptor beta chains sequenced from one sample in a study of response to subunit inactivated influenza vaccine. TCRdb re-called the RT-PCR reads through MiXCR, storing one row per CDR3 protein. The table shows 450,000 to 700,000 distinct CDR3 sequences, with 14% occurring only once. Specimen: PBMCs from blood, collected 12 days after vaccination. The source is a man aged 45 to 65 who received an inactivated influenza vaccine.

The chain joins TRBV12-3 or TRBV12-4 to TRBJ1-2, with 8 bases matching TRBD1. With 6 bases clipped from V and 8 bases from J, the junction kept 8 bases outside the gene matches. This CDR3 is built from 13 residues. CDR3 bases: TGTGCCAGCAGGCGGACAGGGCTGTGGGGCTACACCTTC. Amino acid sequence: CASRRTGLWGYTF.

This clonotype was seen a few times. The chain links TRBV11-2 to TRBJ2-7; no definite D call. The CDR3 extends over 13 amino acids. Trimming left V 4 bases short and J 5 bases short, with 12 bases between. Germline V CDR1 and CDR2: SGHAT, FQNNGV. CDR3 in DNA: TGTGCCAGCAGCTCCATTATCCGTGACGAGCAGTACTTC. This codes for CASSSIIRDEQYF. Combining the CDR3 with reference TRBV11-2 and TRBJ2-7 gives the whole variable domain EAGVAQSPRYKIIEKRQSVAFWCNPISGHATLYWYQQILGQGPKLLIQFQNNGVVDDSQLPKDRFSAERLKGVDSTLKIQPAKLEDSAVYLCASSSIIRDEQYFGPGTRLTVT.

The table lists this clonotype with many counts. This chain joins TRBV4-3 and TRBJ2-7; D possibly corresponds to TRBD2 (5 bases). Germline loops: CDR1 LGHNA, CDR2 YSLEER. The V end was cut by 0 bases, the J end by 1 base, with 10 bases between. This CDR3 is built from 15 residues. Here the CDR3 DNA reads TGCGCCAGCAGCCAAGACAACGGAGGATCCTACGAGCAGTACTTC. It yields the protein CASSQDNGGSYEQYF.

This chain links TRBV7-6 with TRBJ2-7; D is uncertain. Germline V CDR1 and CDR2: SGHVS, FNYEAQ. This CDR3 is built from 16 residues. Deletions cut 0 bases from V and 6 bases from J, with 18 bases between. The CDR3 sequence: CASSLAGTHNLSEQYF. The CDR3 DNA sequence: TGTGCCAGCAGCTTAGCAGGAACCCACAACCTCTCCGAGCAGTACTTC.

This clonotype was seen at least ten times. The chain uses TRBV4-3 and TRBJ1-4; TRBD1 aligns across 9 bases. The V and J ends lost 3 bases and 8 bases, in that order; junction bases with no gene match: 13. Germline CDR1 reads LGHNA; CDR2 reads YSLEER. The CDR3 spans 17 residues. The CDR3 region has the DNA TGCGCCAGCAGCCACGAATGGGCGCGGACAGGGGCCGAAAAACTGTTTTTT. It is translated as CASSHEWARTGAEKLFF.

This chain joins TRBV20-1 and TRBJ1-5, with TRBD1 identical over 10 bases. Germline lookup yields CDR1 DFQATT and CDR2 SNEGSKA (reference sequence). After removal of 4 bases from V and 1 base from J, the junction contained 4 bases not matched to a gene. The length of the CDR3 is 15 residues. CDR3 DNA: TGCAGTGCTACCCGGACAGGGGGAAGCAATCAGCCCCAGCATTTT. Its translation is CSATRTGGSNQPQHF.

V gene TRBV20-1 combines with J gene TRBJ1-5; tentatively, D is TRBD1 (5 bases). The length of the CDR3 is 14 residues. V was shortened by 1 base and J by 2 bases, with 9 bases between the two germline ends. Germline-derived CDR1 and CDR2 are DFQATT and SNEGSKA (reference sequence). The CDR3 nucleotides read TGCAGTGCTAGAGTCGGGGCGGGCAATCAGCCCCAGCATTTT. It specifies CSARVGAGNQPQHF.

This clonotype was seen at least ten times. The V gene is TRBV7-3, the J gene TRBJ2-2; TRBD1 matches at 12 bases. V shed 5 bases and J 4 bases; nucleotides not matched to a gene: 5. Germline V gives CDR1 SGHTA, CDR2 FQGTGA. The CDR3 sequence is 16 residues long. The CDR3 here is CASSAGQGAGTGELFF. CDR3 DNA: TGTGCCAGCAGCGCGGGACAGGGGGCAGGCACCGGGGAGCTGTTTTTT.

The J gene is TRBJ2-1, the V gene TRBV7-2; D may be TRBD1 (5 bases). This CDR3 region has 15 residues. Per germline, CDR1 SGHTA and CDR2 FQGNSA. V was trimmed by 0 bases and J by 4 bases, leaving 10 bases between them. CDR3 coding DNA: TGTGCCAGCAGCTTAGCGTCGAGACAGTACAATGAGCAGTTCTTC. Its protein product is CASSLASRQYNEQFF.

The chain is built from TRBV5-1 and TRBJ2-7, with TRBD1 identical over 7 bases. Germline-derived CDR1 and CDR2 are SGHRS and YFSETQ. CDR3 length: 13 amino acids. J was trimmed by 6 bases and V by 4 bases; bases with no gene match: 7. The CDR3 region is CASSLKQGSEQYF. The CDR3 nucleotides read TGCGCCAGCAGCCTGAAACAGGGGAGCGAGCAGTACTTC.

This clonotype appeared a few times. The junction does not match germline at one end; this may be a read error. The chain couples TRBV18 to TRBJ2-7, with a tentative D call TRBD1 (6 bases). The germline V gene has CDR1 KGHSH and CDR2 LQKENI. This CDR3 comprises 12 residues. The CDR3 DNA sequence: TGTGCCAGCTCACCTGCGACCAGGGGCCTAAACTTC. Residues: CASSPATRGLNF. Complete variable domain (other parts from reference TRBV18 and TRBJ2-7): NAGVMQNPRHLVRRRGQEARLRCSPMKGHSHVYWYRQLPEEGLKFMVYLQKENIIDESGMPKERFSAEFPKEGPSILRIQQVVRGDSAAYFCASSPATRGLNFGPGTRLTVT.

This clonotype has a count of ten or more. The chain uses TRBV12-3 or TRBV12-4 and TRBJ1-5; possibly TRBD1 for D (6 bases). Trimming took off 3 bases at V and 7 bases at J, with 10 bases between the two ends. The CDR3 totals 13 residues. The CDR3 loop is CASSLDRLQPQHF. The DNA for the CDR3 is TGTGCCAGCAGTTTGGACAGACTCCAGCCCCAGCATTTT.

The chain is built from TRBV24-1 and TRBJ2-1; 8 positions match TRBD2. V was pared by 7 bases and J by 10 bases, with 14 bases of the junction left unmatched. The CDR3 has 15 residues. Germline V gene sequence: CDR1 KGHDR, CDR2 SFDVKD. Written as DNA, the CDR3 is TGTGCCACCAGCGGACTAGCAGGCCCCTTTGTGGAGCAGTTCTTC. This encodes CATSGLAGPFVEQFF.

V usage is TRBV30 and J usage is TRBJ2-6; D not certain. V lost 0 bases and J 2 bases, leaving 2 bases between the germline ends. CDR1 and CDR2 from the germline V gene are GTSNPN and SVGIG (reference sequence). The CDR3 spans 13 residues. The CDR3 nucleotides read TGTGCCTGGAGTGTTCCTGGGGCCAACGTCCTGACTTTC. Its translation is CAWSVPGANVLTF.

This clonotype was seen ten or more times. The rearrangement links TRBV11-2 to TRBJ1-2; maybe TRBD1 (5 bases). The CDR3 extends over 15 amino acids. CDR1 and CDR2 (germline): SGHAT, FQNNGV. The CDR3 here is CAGGAQFGTENGYTF. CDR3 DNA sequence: TGTGCAGGTGGTGCACAATTTGGGACCGAAAATGGCTACACCTTC.

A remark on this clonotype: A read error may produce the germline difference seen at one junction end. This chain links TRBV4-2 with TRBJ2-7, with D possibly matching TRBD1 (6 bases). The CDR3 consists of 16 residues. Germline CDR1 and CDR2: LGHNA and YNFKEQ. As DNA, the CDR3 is TGTGCCATCAGCCTTGGGGTTAGGCAGGGGATCTACGAGCAGTACTTC. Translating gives CAISLGVRQGIYEQYF.

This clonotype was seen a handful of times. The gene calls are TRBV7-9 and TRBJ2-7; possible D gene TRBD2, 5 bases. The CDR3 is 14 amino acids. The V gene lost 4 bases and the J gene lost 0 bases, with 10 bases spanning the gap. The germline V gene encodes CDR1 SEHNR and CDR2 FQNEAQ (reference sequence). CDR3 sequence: CASSSSGLSYEQYF. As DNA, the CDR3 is TGTGCCAGCAGCTCCAGCGGCCTCTCCTACGAGCAGTACTTC.

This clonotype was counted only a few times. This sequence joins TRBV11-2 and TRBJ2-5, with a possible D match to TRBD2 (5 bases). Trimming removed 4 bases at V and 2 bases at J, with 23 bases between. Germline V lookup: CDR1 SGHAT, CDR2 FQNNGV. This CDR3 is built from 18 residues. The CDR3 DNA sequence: TGTGCCAGCAGCTCGCCCACCCGGGGAAGGAAGAGACAAGAGACCCAGTACTTC. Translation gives CASSSPTRGRKRQETQYF.

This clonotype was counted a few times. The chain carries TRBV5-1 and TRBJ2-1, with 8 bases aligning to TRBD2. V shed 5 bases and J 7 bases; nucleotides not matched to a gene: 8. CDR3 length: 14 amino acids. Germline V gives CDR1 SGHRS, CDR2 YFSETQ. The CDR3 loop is CASRSGGANNEQFF. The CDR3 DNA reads TGCGCCAGCAGGTCCGGGGGGGCGAATAATGAGCAGTTCTTC. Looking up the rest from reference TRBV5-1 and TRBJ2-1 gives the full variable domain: KAGVTQTPRYLIKTRGQQVTLSCSPISGHRSVSWYQQTPGQGLQFLFEYFSETQRNKGNFPGRFSGRQFSNSRSEMNVSTLELGDSALYLCASRSGGANNEQFFGPGTRLTVL.

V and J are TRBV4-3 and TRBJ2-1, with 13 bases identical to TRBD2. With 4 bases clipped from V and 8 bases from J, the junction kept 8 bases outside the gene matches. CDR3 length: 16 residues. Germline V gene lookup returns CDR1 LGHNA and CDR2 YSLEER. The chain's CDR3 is CASSPTGTSGIYEQFF. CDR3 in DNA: TGCGCCAGCAGCCCGACCGGGACTAGCGGGATCTATGAGCAGTTCTTC.

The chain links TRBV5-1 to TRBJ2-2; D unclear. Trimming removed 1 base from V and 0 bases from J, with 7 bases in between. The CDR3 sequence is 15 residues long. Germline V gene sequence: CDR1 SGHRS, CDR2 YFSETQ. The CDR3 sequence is CASSLMAANTGELFF. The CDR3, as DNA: TGCGCCAGCAGCTTGATGGCGGCGAACACCGGGGAGCTGTTTTTT.

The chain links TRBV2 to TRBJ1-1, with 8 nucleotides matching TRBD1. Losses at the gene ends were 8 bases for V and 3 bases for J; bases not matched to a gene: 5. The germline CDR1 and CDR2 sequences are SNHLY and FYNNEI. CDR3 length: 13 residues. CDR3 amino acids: CASGLQGDTEAFF. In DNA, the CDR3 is TGTGCCAGCGGATTACAGGGGGACACTGAAGCTTTCTTT.

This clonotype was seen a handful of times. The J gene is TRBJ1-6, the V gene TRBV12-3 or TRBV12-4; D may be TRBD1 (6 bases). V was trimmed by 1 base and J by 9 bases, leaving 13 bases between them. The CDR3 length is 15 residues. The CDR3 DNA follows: TGTGCCAGCAGTTTAGTTCGGGGGCTCGTTTCACCCCTCCACTTT. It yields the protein CASSLVRGLVSPLHF.

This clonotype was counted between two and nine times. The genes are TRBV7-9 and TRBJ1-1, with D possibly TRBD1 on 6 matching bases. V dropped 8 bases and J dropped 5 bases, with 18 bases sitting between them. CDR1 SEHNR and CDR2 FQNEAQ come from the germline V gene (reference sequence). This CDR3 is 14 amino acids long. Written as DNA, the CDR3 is TGTGCCAGCGGTAGTAGAACAGGGACGACTGAAGCTTTCTTT. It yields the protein CASGSRTGTTEAFF.